Sequencing of this T cell receptor (beta chain) was carried out in a study of cytomegalovirus exposure and HLA in healthy donors. Study-wide results and limits: Cytomegalovirus association was listed for about 170 TCR beta chains. The authors confirmed in vitro that a few CMV-associated chains were specific for CMV antigens.

This clone has a single count. Its antigen is currently unknown. This sample also contains other DNA sequences that code for the same CDR3. CDR1 and CDR2 (germline): SGDLS, YYNGEE. The CDR3 covers 14 residues. The ends were cut back, 0 bases at V and 1 base at J, with 8 bases in the middle. Some clones are missing from TCRdb's copy, which holds only in-frame ones; the method was immunoSEQ multiplex PCR. The repertoire has approximately 65,000 clones, around 97% of them found once; the top ten carry under 2.5%. Input material: PBMCs. V is TRBV9 and J is TRBJ2-7; D unclear. The receptor comes from a man between 18 and 35 years old in good health and CMV-seronegative. CDR3 in DNA: TGTGCCAGCAGCGTAGGTTCCGGGTCCTACGAGCAGTACTTC. Translating gives CASSVGSGSYEQYF.